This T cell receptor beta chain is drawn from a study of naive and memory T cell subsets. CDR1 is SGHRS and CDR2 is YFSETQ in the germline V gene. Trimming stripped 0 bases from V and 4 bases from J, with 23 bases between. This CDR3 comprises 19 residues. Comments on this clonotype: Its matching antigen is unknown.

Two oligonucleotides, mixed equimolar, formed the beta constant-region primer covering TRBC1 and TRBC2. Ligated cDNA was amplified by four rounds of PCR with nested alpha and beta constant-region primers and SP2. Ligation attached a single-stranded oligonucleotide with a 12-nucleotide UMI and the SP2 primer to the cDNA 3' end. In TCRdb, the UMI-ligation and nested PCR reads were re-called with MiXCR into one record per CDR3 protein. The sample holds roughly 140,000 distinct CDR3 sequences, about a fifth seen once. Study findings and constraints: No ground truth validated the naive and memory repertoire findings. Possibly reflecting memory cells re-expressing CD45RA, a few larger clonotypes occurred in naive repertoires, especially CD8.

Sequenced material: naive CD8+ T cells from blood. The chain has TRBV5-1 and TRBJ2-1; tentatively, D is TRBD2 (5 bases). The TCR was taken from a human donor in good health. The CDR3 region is CASSLANPVGNVAYNEQFF. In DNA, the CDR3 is TGCGCCAGCAGCTTGGCCAATCCAGTCGGGAATGTCGCGTACAATGAGCAGTTCTTC.